A selection of T cell receptor beta chains follows, all from one sample in a study of CD8+ T cells in alopecia areata. Assay: immunoSEQ multiplex PCR; the TCRdb copy retains only in-frame clones and omits some. The repertoire has 200,000 to 250,000 clones, around 66% of them found once; the top ten carry roughly 4.2%. Sequenced here: CD4+ T cells sorted from blood, sampled at week 4, from a patient treated with tofacitinib. The receptor source for this set is a human donor with alopecia areata. Each CDR3 is given with its conserved first and last residue. The D gene is left open where the match is weak. Not all rows give a size; the values are once, few, many and, for expanded clones, a class.

.	TRBV6-4	TRBJ1-6	TRBD1	CASRPGQKNSPLHF	TGTGCCAGCCGACCGGGACAGAAGAATTCACCCCTCCACTTT
few	TRBV29-1	TRBJ1-1	.	CSVFLGTEAFF	TGCAGCGTTTTTTTGGGGACTGAAGCTTTCTTT
.	TRBV7-9	TRBJ1-1	.	CASSPLPQILNTEAFF	TGTGCCAGCAGCCCGTTACCACAGATCCTGAACACTGAAGCTTTCTTT
.	TRBV6-6	TRBJ2-5	.	CASRRGAAEQYF	TGTGCCAGCAGGAGGGGGGCTGCGGAGCAGTACTTC
.	TRBV30	TRBJ2-2	.	CAWSRTGITGELFF	TGTGCCTGGAGTCGAACAGGGATCACCGGGGAGCTGTTTTTT
.	TRBV7-2	TRBJ1-5	.	CASSLVGGSGQPQHF	TGTGCCAGCAGCTTAGTCGGGGGAAGCGGACAGCCCCAGCATTTT
once	TRBV6-5	TRBJ2-3	TRBD1	CASSYRGQGADTQYF	TGTGCCAGCAGTTACCGAGGACAGGGGGCAGATACGCAGTATTTT
once	TRBV5-1	TRBJ1-5	.	CASSLDSPNNQPQHF	TGCGCCAGCAGCTTGGACAGCCCCAACAATCAGCCCCAGCATTTT
.	TRBV20-1	TRBJ2-3	.	CSAEGGNTQYF	TGCAGTGCGGAAGGGGGAAATACGCAGTATTTT
.	TRBV2	TRBJ1-5	TRBD1	CASSGQGGNQPQHF	TGTGCCAGCAGTGGACAGGGCGGCAATCAGCCCCAGCATTTT
.	TRBV19	TRBJ2-5	.	CASSEQVQETQYF	TGTGCCAGTAGTGAACAGGTCCAAGAGACCCAGTACTTC
once	TRBV5-1	TRBJ2-1	.	CASTVQGPYNEQFF	TGCGCCAGTACGGTACAGGGCCCCTACAATGAGCAGTTCTTC
few	TRBV29-1	TRBJ2-2	TRBD1	CSVANQGVVTGELFF	TGCAGCGTCGCTAATCAGGGGGTAGTCACCGGGGAGCTGTTTTTT
.	TRBV25-1	TRBJ1-1	.	CASSESGAVPATFF	TGTGCCAGCAGTGAATCAGGGGCGGTCCCGGCGACTTTCTTT
.	TRBV7-2	TRBJ1-3	.	CASSLDSGGNTIYF	TGTGCCAGCAGCTTAGATTCGGGCGGAAACACCATATATTTT
.	TRBV29-1	TRBJ1-5	.	CSVSQAGGNQPQHF	TGCAGCGTTTCTCAGGCAGGGGGCAATCAGCCCCAGCATTTT
once	TRBV5-1	TRBJ2-4	.	CASRADEAKNIQYF	TGCGCCAGCAGAGCTGACGAAGCCAAAAACATTCAGTACTTC
.	TRBV7-9	TRBJ2-3	.	CASSSWTGTDTQYF	TGTGCCAGCAGCTCCTGGACAGGCACAGATACGCAGTATTTT
.	TRBV29-1	TRBJ1-1	.	CSVELRLVPEAFF	TGCAGCGTTGAATTGCGCCTCGTGCCTGAAGCTTTCTTT
.	TRBV5-1	TRBJ2-7	.	CASSLDGGLEQYF	TGCGCCAGCAGCTTGGACGGGGGGCTGGAGCAGTACTTC
few	TRBV2	TRBJ2-5	.	CASSEALVSSGTQYF	TGTGCCAGCAGTGAAGCCCTTGTCTCCAGCGGGACCCAGTACTTC
.	TRBV18	TRBJ1-1	.	CASSPPGYNTEAFF	TGTGCCAGCTCACCACCAGGGTACAACACTGAAGCTTTCTTT
.	TRBV29-1	TRBJ2-7	TRBD1	CSVLGTGEFYEQYF	TGCAGCGTTTTGGGGACAGGGGAATTCTACGAGCAGTACTTC
.	TRBV27	TRBJ1-1	.	CASSARPGTEAFF	TGTGCCAGCAGTGCCAGGCCAGGCACTGAAGCTTTCTTT
once	TRBV30	TRBJ1-1	.	CACTGPHTEAFF	TGTGCCTGTACCGGGCCCCACACTGAAGCTTTCTTT
.	TRBV29-1	TRBJ2-7	.	CSVQGTSYEQYF	TGCAGCGTACAGGGAACCTCCTACGAGCAGTACTTC
.	TRBV30	TRBJ1-6	.	CAWRVRGAGASSPLHF	TGTGCCTGGAGGGTACGGGGGGCGGGGGCGAGTTCACCCCTCCACTTT
.	TRBV11-2	TRBJ1-5	.	CASSFGISNQPQHF	TGTGCCAGCAGCTTCGGAATTAGCAATCAGCCCCAGCATTTT
.	TRBV7-6	TRBJ2-5	.	CASSLNLGETQYF	TGTGCCAGCAGCTTAAACCTCGGGGAGACCCAGTACTTC
.	TRBV11-2	TRBJ2-1	.	CASPTWLAGRSNEQFF	TGTGCCAGCCCTACCTGGCTGGCGGGGAGGAGCAATGAGCAGTTCTTC